This TCR beta chain was found in a study of regulatory T cells in long-lasting Graves disease. The time point is: persistent/refractory GD, antithyroid drugs over 5 years with positive TRAb. Extracted RNA from PBMCs served as the source of the TCR library. Construction of TCR beta libraries relied on iRepertoire HTBI primers and on Arm-PCR targeting CDR3 regions. TCRdb passed the multiplex PCR reads through MiXCR, listing each CDR3 protein once. The table lists a few hundred thousand distinct CDR3 sequences, roughly 20% of them singletons. In its sample, this clonotype was seen once. The material sequenced was peripheral blood mononuclear cells (PBMCs), taken when the disease was refractory, from a patient treated with antithyroid drugs. The source is a woman aged 40 to 50 with Graves disease.

CDR3 coding DNA: TGTGCCAGCAGTTTACTCTTTCGAGGACACACAGATACGCAGTATTTT. Encoded protein: CASSLLFRGHTDTQYF. The chain couples TRBV27 to TRBJ2-3; possibly TRBD1 for D (5 bases). Trimming removed 2 bases from V and 2 bases from J, with 14 bases in between. There are 16 residues in the CDR3. Germline V gene data show CDR1 as MNHEY and CDR2 as SMNVEV (reference sequence).